In this sample, the clone carrying this T cell receptor (beta chain) turned up many times. Its antigen is not known. TCRdb re-called the 5' RACE reads with MiXCR, one entry per CDR3 protein. The sample consists of hundreds of thousands of distinct CDR3 sequences, around 9.6% of them appearing once. This CDR3 has 13 amino acids. Trimming shortened V by 3 bases and J by 3 bases, and 9 bases separated the two germline ends. Germline V CDR1 and CDR2: SGHNT, YYREEE (reference sequence). The sample is drawn from a study of identical twins. Regarding the study as a whole: Shared out-of-frame alpha sequences (those common to twins) showed excess low generation probability.

This sequence joins TRBV5-4 and TRBJ2-5; D is ambiguous. What was sequenced was memory (CD45RO+) T cells sorted from blood. This TCR was sampled from a woman in her late teens or twenties in good health. In nucleotides, the CDR3 is TGTGCCAGCAGCTCCCGGGCCGAAGAGACCCAGTACTTC. Its protein product is CASSSRAEETQYF.